This entry lists 20 T cell receptor beta chains sequenced from one sample in a study of T cell repertoires in cytomegalovirus infection. TCRdb re-called the reads through MiXCR, storing one row per CDR3 protein. The sample includes 200,000 to 300,000 distinct CDR3 sequences, 5% to 8.5% seen only once; the top ten take under 7%. The material sequenced was PBMCs. The source of these receptors is a human donor in good health (CMV status not recorded). Some clones in this sample may be carry-over from other donors' samples.

This clonotype has at least ten counts. This chain uses TRBV29-1 with TRBJ2-7; D not resolved. V gave up 2 bases and J gave up 7 bases, with 27 bases separating them. Germline CDR1 SQVTM, CDR2 ANQGSEA. CDR3 length equals 17 residues. As DNA, the CDR3 is TGCAGCGTTGAAAGGCTCGCCACCTATCCACTTCCCCCTGAGCAGTACTTC. Encoded protein: CSVERLATYPLPPEQYF.

This clonotype appeared a few times. DNA for the CDR3: TGTGCCAGCAGTCGGGACAACCGTGAAGCTTTCTTT. Translated: CASSRDNREAFF. The chain couples TRBV6-5 to TRBJ1-1, with D possibly matching TRBD1 (6 bases). V lost 5 bases and J lost 7, with 11 bases in between. The CDR3 loop spans 12 amino acids. Germline values: CDR1 MNHEY, CDR2 SVGAGI.

This clonotype was counted ten times or more. This sequence joins TRBV7-2 and TRBJ2-1; 11 positions agree with TRBD2. The germline V gene encodes CDR1 SGHTA and CDR2 FQGNSA. V gave up 1 base and J gave up 9 bases; unmatched junction bases: 5. This CDR3 spans 15 amino acids. The CDR3 reads CASSLVSSGGSEQFF. For the CDR3, the DNA is TGTGCCAGCAGCTTAGTGTCTAGCGGGGGGAGTGAGCAGTTCTTC. Together with reference TRBV7-2 and TRBJ2-1, the CDR3 gives the full variable domain: GAGVSQSPSNKVTEKGKDVELRCDPISGHTALYWYRQSLGQGLEFLIYFQGNSAPDKSGLPSDRFSAERTGGSVSTLTIQRTQQEDSAVYLCASSLVSSGGSEQFFGPGTRLTVL.

This clonotype was recorded at least ten times. This chain uses TRBV19 with TRBJ2-1, with 7 positions matching TRBD1. Germline-derived CDR1 and CDR2 are LNHDA and SQIVND (reference sequence). Unmatched junction bases numbered 6, after V lost 1 base and J lost 12 bases. CDR3 size: 13 residues. In nucleotides, the CDR3 is TGTGCCAGTAGTATAGGATGGGACAGTGGGCAGTTCTTC. Protein sequence: CASSIGWDSGQFF.

Ten or more counts support this clonotype. The V gene is TRBV4-1, the J gene TRBJ1-4; D gene uncertain. The CDR3 sequence is 17 residues long. CDR1 MGHRA and CDR2 YSYEKL come from the germline V gene. Deletions cut 1 base from V and 1 base from J, with 13 bases between. The DNA of the CDR3 is TGCGCCAGCAGCCAAGGAACCGGGTATGAAACTAATGAAAAACTGTTTTTT. It encodes CASSQGTGYETNEKLFF.

This clonotype was counted at least ten times. This sequence joins TRBV15 and TRBJ1-4, with D possibly matching TRBD1 (5 bases). V was trimmed by 4 bases and J by 0 bases, leaving 18 bases between them. This CDR3 region has 18 residues. Germline V CDR1 and CDR2: LNHNV, YYDKDF (reference sequence). The CDR3: CATSKKSGTAATNEKLFF. The CDR3 DNA sequence: TGTGCCACCAGCAAGAAGTCCGGGACGGCAGCAACTAATGAAAAACTGTTTTTT.

This clonotype was detected only a few times. The J gene is TRBJ2-7, the V gene TRBV14, with a tentative D call TRBD2 (6 bases). V dropped 3 bases and J dropped 9 bases, with 18 bases sitting between them. The length of the CDR3 is 14 residues. The germline gives CDR1 SGHDN, CDR2 FVKESK. The CDR3 loop is CASSQAGILAWQYF. The CDR3 DNA is TGTGCCAGCAGCCAGGCGGGGATCCTTGCTTGGCAGTACTTC.

This clonotype was seen repeatedly, ten times or more. The genes are TRBV5-5 and TRBJ2-7; D may be TRBD1 (6 bases). The V gene lost 2 bases and the J gene lost 0 bases, with 9 bases spanning the gap. CDR1 SGHKS and CDR2 YYEKEE come from the germline V gene (reference sequence). CDR3 length: 14 residues. The CDR3 protein is CASSFGQSSYEQYF. CDR3 bases: TGTGCCAGCAGCTTCGGACAGAGCTCCTACGAGCAGTACTTC. Full variable domain (outside the CDR3, taken from reference TRBV5-5 and TRBJ2-7): DAGVTQSPTHLIKTRGQQVTLRCSPISGHKSVSWYQQVLGQGPQFIFQYYEKEERGRGNFPDRFSARQFPNYSSELNVNALLLGDSALYLCASSFGQSSYEQYFGPGTRLTVT.

The chain joins TRBV27 to TRBJ2-2; 7 bases map to TRBD1. The CDR3 runs to 16 residues. Unmatched junction bases numbered 6, after V lost 0 bases and J lost 5 bases. Per germline, CDR1 MNHEY and CDR2 SMNVEV (reference sequence). The CDR3 here is CASSLSRGLGTGELFF. DNA for the CDR3: TGTGCCAGCAGTTTATCAAGGGGGCTCGGAACCGGGGAGCTGTTTTTT.

This clonotype was observed a handful of times. The chain couples TRBV20-1 to TRBJ1-5, with TRBD1 identical over 11 bases. This CDR3 comprises 16 residues. Looked up from germline, CDR1 is DFQATT and CDR2 is SNEGSKA (reference sequence). Trimming took 6 bases from V and 2 from J; bases not matched to a gene: 9. In DNA, the CDR3 is TGCAGTGCGGATGGACAGGGGGCCGGGGGCAATCAGCCCCAGCATTTT. It codes for CSADGQGAGGNQPQHF.

About this clonotype: The junction shows a germline mismatch at one end, possibly a read error. The CDR3 spells CASSLTGDRDTQYF. The CDR3, as DNA: TGTGCTAGCAGCTTAACAGGGGATAGAGATACGCAGTATTTT. This chain joins TRBV7-7 and TRBJ2-3; TRBD1 agrees at 7 bases. The CDR3 is made up of 14 amino acids. Germline V lookup: CDR1 SSHAT, CDR2 FNYEAQ (reference sequence).

In this sample, this clonotype turned up a few times. The CDR3: CSAREGGALSEQYF. DNA of the CDR3: TGCAGTGCTAGAGAAGGGGGGGCGTTGAGTGAGCAGTACTTC. The rearrangement links TRBV20-1 to TRBJ2-7; TRBD2 is a possible D gene (7 bases). Germline CDR1 is DFQATT and CDR2 is SNEGSKA (reference sequence). This CDR3 is built from 14 residues. Between the trimmed V and J ends, which lost 0 bases and 7 bases, there was a span of 16 bases.

The DNA for the CDR3 is TGTGCCAGCCGAAGGGGCCCAGGGGGTTCTCTGTTAGAGACCCAGTACTTC. Translation gives CASRRGPGGSLLETQYF. The gene calls are TRBV7-2 and TRBJ2-5; 7 nucleotides match TRBD1. Losses at the gene ends were 8 bases for V and 4 bases for J; bases not matched to a gene: 19. The CDR3 consists of 17 residues. Germline V gene lookup returns CDR1 SGHTA and CDR2 FQGNSA.

This clonotype was seen ten or more times. The rearrangement joins TRBV29-1 to TRBJ1-5; 8 bases are shared with TRBD1. Germline V gene data show CDR1 as SQVTM and CDR2 as ANQGSEA. The CDR3 extends over 15 amino acids. J lost 0 bases, V lost 6 bases, and 7 bases had no gene match. DNA of the CDR3: TGCAGCGTCCTGGACAGGGAAGATAGCAATCAGCCCCAGCATTTT. As protein: CSVLDREDSNQPQHF.

This clonotype was recorded at least ten times. The CDR3 region is CASSRRLAGATYEQYF. CDR3 nucleotide sequence: TGTGCCAGCAGCCGCAGACTAGCGGGGGCGACCTACGAGCAGTACTTC. The rearrangement links TRBV7-2 to TRBJ2-7; TRBD2 agrees at 12 bases. The germline CDR1 and CDR2 sequences are SGHTA and FQGNSA. The CDR3 is 16 amino acids. J gave up 2 bases and V 5 bases, and 7 bases lay outside the gene matches.

This clonotype was observed a handful of times. V usage is TRBV7-9 and J usage is TRBJ2-7, with D hard to call. CDR3 length: 15 amino acids. CDR1 and CDR2 (germline): SEHNR, FQNEAQ (reference sequence). The V and J ends lost 5 bases and 3 bases respectively, with 17 bases between them. The CDR3 loop reads CASSPAAAFFYEQYF. CDR3 bases: TGTGCCAGCAGCCCCGCGGCAGCTTTCTTCTACGAGCAGTACTTC.

This clonotype was detected ten times or more. The J gene is TRBJ1-1, the V gene TRBV27; 7 bases align to TRBD1. This CDR3 has 16 amino acids. Germline V CDR1 and CDR2: MNHEY, SMNVEV (reference sequence). V was pared by 4 bases and J by 0 bases, with 8 bases of the junction left unmatched. In DNA, the CDR3 is TGTGCCAGCAGTTCGGTGGACAGGCCGATGAACACTGAAGCTTTCTTT. Its translation: CASSSVDRPMNTEAFF.

There are many counts of this clonotype. The gene calls are TRBV5-1 and TRBJ2-7; 9 nucleotides agree with TRBD1. V was pared by 7 bases and J by 0 bases, with 8 bases of the junction left unmatched. This CDR3 region has 15 residues. The germline V gene has CDR1 SGHRS and CDR2 YFSETQ. CDR3 region: CASGQSGQGSYEQYF. CDR3 DNA sequence: TGCGCCAGCGGCCAGTCGGGACAGGGCTCCTACGAGCAGTACTTC.

This clonotype was detected many times. The chain links TRBV19 to TRBJ1-1; a weak D match, TRBD1 (6 bases). Per the germline V gene, CDR1 is LNHDA and CDR2 is SQIVND (reference sequence). CDR3 size: 12 residues. V lost 1 base to trimming and J lost 10 bases, with 10 bases between them. CDR3 DNA: TGTGCCAGTAGTATAGCAGGCAGGGGAGCTTTCTTT. The encoded protein is CASSIAGRGAFF. Complete variable domain (other parts from reference TRBV19 and TRBJ1-1): DGGITQSPKYLFRKEGQNVTLSCEQNLNHDAMYWYRQDPGQGLRLIYYSQIVNDFQKGDIAEGYSVSREKKESFPLTVTSAQKNPTAFYLCASSIAGRGAFFGQGTRLTVV.

This clonotype was seen ten or more times. The chain uses TRBV28 and TRBJ2-1, with D hard to call. CDR1 MDHEN and CDR2 SYDVKM come from the germline V gene. The CDR3 has 11 residues. V was clipped by 7 bases and J by 4 bases, with 5 bases between them. Here the CDR3 DNA reads TGTGCCAGCAACACTTACAATGAGCAGTTCTTC. It translates to CASNTYNEQFF.